Listed below are T cell receptor beta chains from one sample, sequenced in a study of response to subunit inactivated influenza vaccine. TCRdb redid the calling of the RT-PCR reads with MiXCR, one entry per CDR3 protein. Among some 540,000 distinct CDR3 sequences listed, approximately 24% were seen once. The same sample was also studied in work on T cells expressing NK-cell markers.

The sample in question was CD4+ T cells sorted from PBMCs, obtained 12 days after vaccination. The source is a man aged 50 to 60 who received an inactivated influenza vaccine. CDR3s include the opening cysteine and the closing phenylalanine or tryptophan. A D gene is named only where the DNA matches it firmly. Only part of the rows carry a size: once, few, many, or a class if the clone is expanded.

j_call v_call clone_size d_call cdr3_aa cdr3_nt
TRBJ1-6 TRBV6-1 few NA CASRGQGGSSPLHF TGTGCCAGCAGGGGCCAGGGAGGCTCTTCACCCCTCCACTTT
TRBJ2-7 TRBV12-3/TRBV12-4 NA TRBD2 CASSSTSGSRYEQYF TGTGCCAGCAGCTCAACTAGCGGGAGTAGGTACGAGCAGTACTTC
TRBJ2-3 TRBV5-1 NA TRBD1 CASTPGQGSDTQYF TGCGCCAGCACCCCGGGACAGGGTTCAGATACGCAGTATTTT
TRBJ2-7 TRBV3-1 few TRBD2 CASSQDGTSGSLSYEQYF TGTGCCAGCAGCCAAGATGGGACTAGCGGGAGTTTAAGCTACGAGCAGTACTTC
TRBJ2-1 TRBV20-1 few TRBD2 CSARATGLAGGHSYNEQFF TGCAGTGCTAGAGCGACAGGACTAGCGGGAGGGCACTCCTACAATGAGCAGTTCTTC
TRBJ2-7 TRBV5-6 few TRBD2 CASSLGTSGMYEQYF TGTGCCAGCAGCTTGGGGACTAGCGGGATGTACGAGCAGTACTTC
TRBJ2-5 TRBV9 few NA CASSVSGLQETQYF TGTGCCAGCAGCGTATCGGGCTTGCAAGAGACCCAGTACTTC
TRBJ2-2 TRBV19 few TRBD2 CASPSTSGSGELFF TGTGCCAGTCCAAGCACTAGCGGGAGCGGGGAGCTGTTTTTT
TRBJ2-7 TRBV20-1 few TRBD1 CSARSRDRELYEQYF TGCAGTGCTAGGTCCCGGGACAGAGAGCTCTACGAGCAGTACTTC
TRBJ1-6 TRBV30 NA NA CAWDSGQHYNSPLHF TGTGCCTGGGATTCTGGACAGCACTATAATTCACCCCTCCACTTT
TRBJ2-2 TRBV2 NA NA CASSQGWGGELFF TGTGCCAGCTCACAGGGTTGGGGCGGGGAGCTGTTTTTT
TRBJ1-1 TRBV3-1 NA TRBD1 CASSYGTAQEAFF TGTGCCAGCAGCTACGGGACAGCTCAAGAAGCTTTCTTT
TRBJ2-1 TRBV4-2 NA NA CASSQTLVERYNEQFF TGTGCCAGCAGCCAGACCCTTGTAGAGAGGTACAATGAGCAGTTCTTC
TRBJ2-5 TRBV24-1 many TRBD1 CATSEITGAQETQYF TGTGCCACCAGTGAGATCACAGGGGCCCAAGAGACCCAGTACTTC
TRBJ2-1 TRBV5-5 few NA CASSLEASWNEQFF TGTGCCAGCAGCTTGGAAGCTAGTTGGAATGAGCAGTTCTTC
TRBJ1-6 TRBV20-1 few NA CSARGSISSYNSPLHF TGCAGTGCTAGGGGAAGCATTAGCTCCTATAATTCACCCCTCCACTTT
TRBJ2-3 TRBV7-2 few NA CASTQPYRADTQYF TGTGCCAGCACCCAACCCTATCGGGCAGATACGCAGTATTTT
TRBJ2-2 TRBV6-2/TRBV6-3 NA TRBD2 CASSHSGTRSTGELFF TGTGCCAGCAGCCACTCGGGGACTAGGAGCACCGGGGAGCTGTTTTTT
TRBJ1-1 TRBV7-8 NA TRBD1 CASSLSRTGVRGGMNTEAFF TGTGCCAGCAGCTTATCGAGGACAGGGGTCAGGGGCGGTATGAACACTGAAGCTTTCTTT
TRBJ2-2 TRBV30 NA NA CAWSGMGAGELFF TGTGCCTGGAGTGGAATGGGGGCCGGGGAGCTGTTTTTT
TRBJ2-1 TRBV20-1 NA TRBD2 CSARDFAGADNEQFF TGCAGTGCTAGAGATTTTGCGGGAGCGGACAATGAGCAGTTCTTC
TRBJ2-5 TRBV18 NA NA CASSPTQLASRETQYF TGTGCCAGCTCACCGACCCAGTTGGCTAGCAGAGAGACCCAGTACTTC
TRBJ2-3 TRBV5-4 NA TRBD2 CASSLRLAGGGDTQYF TGTGCCAGCAGCTTGAGACTAGCGGGGGGCGGAGATACGCAGTATTTT
TRBJ2-1 TRBV10-3 few TRBD1 CAIKDREYVEQFF TGTGCCATCAAGGACAGGGAATATGTTGAGCAGTTCTTC
TRBJ2-7 TRBV5-1 few TRBD2 CASSLDGLAGNEQYF TGCGCCAGCAGCTTGGATGGACTAGCGGGTAACGAGCAGTACTTC
TRBJ2-7 TRBV3-1 NA NA CASSQVRAPSYEQYF TGTGCCAGCAGCCAAGTGAGGGCCCCCTCCTACGAGCAGTACTTC
TRBJ2-1 TRBV28 once TRBD2 CAGSTGTSVVSHNEQFF TGTGCCGGCAGTACCGGGACTAGCGTAGTCTCCCACAATGAGCAGTTCTTC
TRBJ2-7 TRBV12-3/TRBV12-4 NA TRBD2 CASSNSGETYEQYF TGTGCCAGCAGCAATAGCGGGGAGACCTACGAGCAGTACTTC